Sequencing of this TCR beta chain was carried out in a study of blood T cell repertoires in COVID-19. The length of the CDR3 is 12 residues. Germline assignment: CDR1 SQVTM and CDR2 ANQGSEA. Generated by immunoSEQ multiplex PCR, the TCRdb table keeps only in-frame clones and is missing some. This sample yields around 340,000 clones, of which around 82% are seen a single time; 2.5% to 3% belongs to the top ten. The clonotype originates from a man aged 25-45 years with active or convalescent COVID-19. Source material: peripheral blood. The chain links TRBV29-1 to TRBJ2-1; 7 nucleotides line up with TRBD2. The CDR3 sequence is CSGGLADMVQFF. The DNA of the CDR3 is TGCAGTGGTGGGCTAGCGGACATGGTGCAGTTCTTC.